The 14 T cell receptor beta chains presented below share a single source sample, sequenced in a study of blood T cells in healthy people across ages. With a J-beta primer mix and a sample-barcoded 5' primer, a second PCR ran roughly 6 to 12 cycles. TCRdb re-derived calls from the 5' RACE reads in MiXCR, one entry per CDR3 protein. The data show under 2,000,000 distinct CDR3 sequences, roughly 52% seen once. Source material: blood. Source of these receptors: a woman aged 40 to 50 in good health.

CDR3 bases: TGTGCCAGCAGCCGGGACTATCGTTCCTACGAGCAGTACTTC. Translating gives CASSRDYRSYEQYF. The chain carries TRBV7-2 and TRBJ2-7; TRBD2 aligns across 7 bases. Unmatched junction bases numbered 5, after V lost 5 bases and J lost 1 base. The CDR3 is made up of 14 amino acids. The germline gives CDR1 SGHTA, CDR2 FQGNSA. The full variable domain, rest sourced from reference TRBV7-2 and TRBJ2-7, is GAGVSQSPSNKVTEKGKDVELRCDPISGHTALYWYRQSLGQGLEFLIYFQGNSAPDKSGLPSDRFSAERTGGSVSTLTIQRTQQEDSAVYLCASSRDYRSYEQYFGPGTRLTVT.

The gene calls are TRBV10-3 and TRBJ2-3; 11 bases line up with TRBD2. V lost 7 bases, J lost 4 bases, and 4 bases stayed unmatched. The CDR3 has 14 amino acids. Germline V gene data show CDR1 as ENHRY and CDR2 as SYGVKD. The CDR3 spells CAINIAGGSDTQYF. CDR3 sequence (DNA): TGTGCCATCAACATAGCGGGGGGGTCAGATACGCAGTATTTT.

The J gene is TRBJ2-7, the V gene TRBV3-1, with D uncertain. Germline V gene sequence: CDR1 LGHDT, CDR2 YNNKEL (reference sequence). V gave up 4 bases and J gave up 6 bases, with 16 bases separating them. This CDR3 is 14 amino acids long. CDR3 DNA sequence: TGTGCCAGCAGCCCCCGTAGATCTTTCGGCGAGCAGTACTTC. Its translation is CASSPRRSFGEQYF.

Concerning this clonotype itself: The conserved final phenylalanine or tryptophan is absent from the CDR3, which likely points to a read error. The CDR3 spells CASSLGQGRRQETQYL. In DNA form, the CDR3 reads TGCGCCAGCAGCTTGGGACAGGGGAGACGGCAAGAGACCCAGTACCTC. The chain combines TRBV5-1 with TRBJ2-5; 8 bases are a match to TRBD1. This CDR3 has 16 amino acids. Per germline, CDR1 SGHRS and CDR2 YFSETQ. The V and J ends lost 0 bases and 2 bases, in that order; junction bases with no gene match: 6.

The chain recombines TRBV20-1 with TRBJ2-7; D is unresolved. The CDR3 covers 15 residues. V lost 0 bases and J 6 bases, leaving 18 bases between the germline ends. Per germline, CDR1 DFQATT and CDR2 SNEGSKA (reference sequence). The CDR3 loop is CSARDKGRPGSEQYF. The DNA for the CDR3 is TGCAGTGCTAGAGATAAAGGGCGTCCAGGATCCGAGCAGTACTTC.

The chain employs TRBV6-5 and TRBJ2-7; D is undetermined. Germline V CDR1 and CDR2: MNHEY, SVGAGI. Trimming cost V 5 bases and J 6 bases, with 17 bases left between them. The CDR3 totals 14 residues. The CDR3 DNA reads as TGTGCCAGCAGTCGTGGGGATCGGTACGGCGAGCAGTACTTC. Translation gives CASSRGDRYGEQYF.

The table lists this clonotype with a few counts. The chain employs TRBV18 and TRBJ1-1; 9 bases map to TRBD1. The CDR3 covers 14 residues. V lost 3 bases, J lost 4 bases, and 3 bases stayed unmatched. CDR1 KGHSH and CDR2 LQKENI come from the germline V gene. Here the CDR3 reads CASSPETGGTEAFF. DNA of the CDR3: TGTGCCAGCTCACCTGAGACAGGGGGCACTGAAGCTTTCTTT.

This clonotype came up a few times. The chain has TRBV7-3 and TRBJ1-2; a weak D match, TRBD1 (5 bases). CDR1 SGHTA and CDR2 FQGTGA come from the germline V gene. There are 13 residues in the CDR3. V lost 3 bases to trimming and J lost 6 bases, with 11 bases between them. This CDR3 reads CASSFSRDDGYTF. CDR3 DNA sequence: TGTGCCAGCAGCTTCAGTAGGGACGATGGCTACACCTTC. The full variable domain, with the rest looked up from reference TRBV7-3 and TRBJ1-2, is GAGVSQTPSNKVTEKGKYVELRCDPISGHTALYWYRQSLGQGPEFLIYFQGTGAADDSGLPNDRFFAVRPEGSVSTLKIQRTERGDSAVYLCASSFSRDDGYTFGSGTRLTVV.

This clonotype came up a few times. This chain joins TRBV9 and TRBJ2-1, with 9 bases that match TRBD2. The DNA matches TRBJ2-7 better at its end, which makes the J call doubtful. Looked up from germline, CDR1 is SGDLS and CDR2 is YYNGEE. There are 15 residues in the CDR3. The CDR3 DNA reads TGTGCCAGCAGCGTAGTACTAGCGGGCTACAATGAGCAGTACTTC. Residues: CASSVVLAGYNEQYF.

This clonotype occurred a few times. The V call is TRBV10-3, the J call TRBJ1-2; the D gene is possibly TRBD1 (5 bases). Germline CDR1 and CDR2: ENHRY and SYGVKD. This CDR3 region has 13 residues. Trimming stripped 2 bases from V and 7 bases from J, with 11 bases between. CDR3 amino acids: CAISEGRGSGYTF. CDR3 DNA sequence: TGTGCCATCAGTGAGGGGAGGGGTAGTGGCTACACCTTC.

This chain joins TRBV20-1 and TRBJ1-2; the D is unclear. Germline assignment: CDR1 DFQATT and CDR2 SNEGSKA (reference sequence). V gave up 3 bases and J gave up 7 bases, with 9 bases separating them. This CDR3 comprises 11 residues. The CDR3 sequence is CSASPTGGYTF. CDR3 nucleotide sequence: TGCAGTGCTAGCCCCACTGGTGGCTACACCTTC.

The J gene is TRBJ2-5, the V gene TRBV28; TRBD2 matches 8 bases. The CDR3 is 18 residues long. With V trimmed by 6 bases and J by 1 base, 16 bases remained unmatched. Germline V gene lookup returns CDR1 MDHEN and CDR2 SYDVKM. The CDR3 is CASSRILADMDLQETQYF. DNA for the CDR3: TGTGCCAGCAGCCGGATACTAGCGGACATGGATCTCCAAGAGACCCAGTACTTC.

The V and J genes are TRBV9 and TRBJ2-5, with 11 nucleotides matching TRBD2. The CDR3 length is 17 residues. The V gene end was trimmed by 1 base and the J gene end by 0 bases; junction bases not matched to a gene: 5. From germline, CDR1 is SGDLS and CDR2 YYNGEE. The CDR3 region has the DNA TGTGCCAGCAGCGTAAAAGCTAGCGGGGGGTACCAAGAGACCCAGTACTTC. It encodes CASSVKASGGYQETQYF.

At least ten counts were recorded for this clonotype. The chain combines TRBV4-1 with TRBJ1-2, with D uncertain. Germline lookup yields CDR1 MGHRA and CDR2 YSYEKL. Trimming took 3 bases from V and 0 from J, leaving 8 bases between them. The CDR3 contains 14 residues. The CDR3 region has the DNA TGCGCCAGCAGCCAGTACGCCACTAACTATGGCTACACCTTC. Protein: CASSQYATNYGYTF.